Each of the 17 T cell receptor beta chains below was sequenced from the same sample in a study of vaccination effects on CD4 cells after COVID-19. Antigens for these TCRs are unknown. Clones were sequenced by immunoSEQ multiplex PCR, and TCRdb holds only the in-frame ones, with some missing. The sample has some 23,000 clones, more than 70% seen once. Antigen-specific CD4+ T cell clonotypes were called by their expansion after viral peptide-pool culture in ViraFEST. Following a roughly 11-day culture, CD4+ T cells were purified. Two-dose vaccination with either BNT162b2 or mRNA-1273 was given to the participants. Sequenced here: CD4+ T cells from PBMCs cultured with HCoV-229E spike peptides, sampled after COVID-19 vaccination. The receptors were sampled from a human donor who received a COVID-19 vaccine.

This rearrangement joins TRBV7-8 to TRBJ1-4, with 9 bases matching TRBD1. This CDR3 is built from 15 residues. J was trimmed by 10 bases and V by 1 base; bases with no gene match: 7. Germline V CDR1 and CDR2: SGHVS, FQNEAQ. The DNA of the CDR3 is TGTGCCAGCAGCTTAGAAGGGACAGGGCCCGGAAAACTGTTTTTT. This encodes CASSLEGTGPGKLFF.

This chain connects TRBV19 to TRBJ2-3; D tentatively fits TRBD1 or TRBD2 (5 bases each). The V and J ends lost 6 bases and 0 bases respectively, with 10 bases between them. CDR1 is LNHDA and CDR2 is SQIVND in the germline V gene (reference sequence). The CDR3 is made up of 14 amino acids. The CDR3 region has the DNA TGTGCCAGTAGCCGGGACCTAAGCACAGATACGCAGTATTTT. It is translated as CASSRDLSTDTQYF.

CDR3 in amino acids: CASSLAAGVFFDNEQFF. Written as DNA, the CDR3 is TGTGCCAGCAGCTTGGCTGCAGGTGTATTCTTTGACAATGAGCAGTTCTTC. V is TRBV5-6 and J is TRBJ2-1, with D unclear. The CDR3 totals 17 residues. V lost 0 bases and J lost 5, with 18 bases in between. The V gene's germline CDR1 is SGHDT and CDR2 YYEEEE.

This chain links TRBV7-9 with TRBJ2-5; D gene unclear. Per germline, CDR1 SEHNR and CDR2 FQNEAQ (reference sequence). CDR3 size: 15 residues. The ends were cut back, 0 bases at V and 5 bases at J, with 13 bases in the middle. The chain's CDR3 is CASSLALSELETQYF. The DNA for the CDR3 is TGTGCCAGCAGCTTAGCCTTGTCCGAGTTGGAGACCCAGTACTTC.

V and J are TRBV28 and TRBJ1-5; D gene uncertain. The germline gives CDR1 MDHEN, CDR2 SYDVKM. V lost 3 bases, J lost 4 bases, and 10 bases lay in between. This CDR3 region has 14 residues. In DNA, the CDR3 is TGTGCCAGCAGTTTGGGAGAATCTAATCAGCCCCAGCATTTT. It translates to CASSLGESNQPQHF.

The rearrangement joins TRBV2 to TRBJ1-1; D remains unclear. V was pared by 5 bases and J by 3 bases, with 13 bases between. CDR3 length equals 14 residues. Looked up from germline, CDR1 is SNHLY and CDR2 is FYNNEI. Written as DNA, the CDR3 is TGTGCCAGCAGTAATACGGGCGGGGACACTGAAGCTTTCTTT. Translated: CASSNTGGDTEAFF.

J is TRBJ2-7 and V is TRBV4-1, with 7 positions matching TRBD1. The CDR3 has 13 amino acids. Germline V gene sequence: CDR1 MGHRA, CDR2 YSYEKL. J lost 3 bases, V lost 4 bases, and 3 bases had no gene match. In DNA form, the CDR3 reads TGCGCCAGCAGCCTAACAGGGGACTACGAGCAGTACTTC. Amino acid sequence: CASSLTGDYEQYF.

The chain employs TRBV19 and TRBJ2-6; a weak D match, TRBD1 (5 bases). Between the trimmed V and J ends, which lost 8 bases and 2 bases, there was a span of 13 bases. Germline-derived CDR1 and CDR2 are LNHDA and SQIVND (reference sequence). This CDR3 spans 15 amino acids. DNA for the CDR3: TGTGCCAGTGGGTCAGGGATGGCTGGGGCCAACGTCCTGACTTTC. Protein sequence: CASGSGMAGANVLTF.

The J gene is TRBJ2-5, the V gene TRBV6-6; TRBD2 matches at 9 bases. The ends lost 2 bases at V and 5 bases at J; junction bases unmatched: 9. Germline V lookup: CDR1 MNHNY, CDR2 SVGAGI (reference sequence). This CDR3 is built from 16 residues. CDR3 sequence (DNA): TGTGCCAGCAGTTACCTGGGCGGGAGGGCCCGGGAGACCCAGTACTTC. It is translated as CASSYLGGRARETQYF.

Only a few counts were recorded for this clone. This chain uses TRBV7-9 with TRBJ1-1; TRBD1 aligns across 7 bases. Trimming at V came to 3 bases and at J to 3 bases, leaving 7 bases not matched to a gene. Germline assignment: CDR1 SEHNR and CDR2 FQNEAQ (reference sequence). The CDR3 is 15 residues long. This CDR3 is CASSFSLTGDTEAFF. The CDR3 DNA reads TGTGCCAGCAGCTTTAGCCTAACAGGGGACACTGAAGCTTTCTTT.

The chain is built from TRBV10-3 and TRBJ1-1, with D perhaps TRBD1 (6 bases). With 6 bases removed from V and 2 bases from J, the gap between germline ends came to 13 bases. Per the germline V gene, CDR1 is ENHRY and CDR2 is SYGVKD. CDR3 size: 14 residues. CDR3 residues: CAIRPGTSNTEAFF. Written as DNA, the CDR3 is TGTGCCATCAGGCCCGGGACATCCAACACTGAAGCTTTCTTT.

The chain uses TRBV19 and TRBJ2-1; D perhaps matches TRBD1 (5 bases). V was trimmed by 3 bases and J by 6 bases, leaving 9 bases between them. This CDR3 region has 13 residues. Per germline, CDR1 LNHDA and CDR2 SQIVND (reference sequence). CDR3 amino acids: CASSIGHFNEQFF. The CDR3 DNA is TGTGCCAGTAGTATCGGACATTTCAATGAGCAGTTCTTC.

This clone has more than one count but fewer than ten. V usage is TRBV29-1 and J usage is TRBJ2-5; D may match TRBD1 or TRBD2 (5 bases each). Between the trimmed V and J ends, which lost 4 bases and 5 bases, there was a span of 14 bases. Germline assignment: CDR1 SQVTM and CDR2 ANQGSEA. The CDR3 has 13 amino acids. CDR3 sequence: CSVARGVGETQYF. The CDR3 DNA is TGCAGCGTTGCTCGAGGGGTCGGGGAGACCCAGTACTTC.

V is TRBV5-1 and J is TRBJ2-2; TRBD1 aligns across 8 bases. CDR1 and CDR2 from the germline V gene are SGHRS and YFSETQ. The V segment lost 4 bases and the J segment 2 bases; nucleotides outside the gene matches: 10. This CDR3 contains 17 residues. The DNA for the CDR3 is TGCGCCAGCAGCCTAGGCCGGGACAGGATTAACACCGGGGAGCTGTTTTTT. Translated: CASSLGRDRINTGELFF.

This chain uses TRBV18 with TRBJ1-2; TRBD1 might be the D (5 bases). The V and J ends lost 2 bases and 3 bases respectively, with 10 bases between them. This CDR3 contains 14 residues. Germline assignment: CDR1 KGHSH and CDR2 LQKENI. CDR3 in amino acids: CASSPIQDYYGYTF. The CDR3 DNA sequence: TGTGCCAGCTCACCAATACAGGACTACTATGGCTACACCTTC.

The rearrangement uses TRBV7-2 and TRBJ1-2, with 12 bases aligning to TRBD1. The CDR3 is 18 amino acids. V was pared by 1 base and J by 0 bases, with 6 bases of the junction left unmatched. In germline, CDR1 is SGHTA, CDR2 FQGNSA. The CDR3 region is CASSLVGTGGFSNYGYTF. The DNA of the CDR3 is TGTGCCAGCAGCTTAGTGGGGACAGGGGGCTTTTCTAACTATGGCTACACCTTC.

The V and J genes are TRBV29-1 and TRBJ1-1; D gene ambiguous. The CDR3 contains 10 residues. V lost 5 bases to trimming and J lost 7 bases, with 8 bases between them. CDR1 is SQVTM, CDR2 ANQGSEA, per germline. The CDR3 here is CSVWPSEAFF. The CDR3 coding sequence is TGCAGCGTTTGGCCGAGTGAAGCTTTCTTT.